The clone carrying this T cell receptor (beta chain) was seen many times. The antigen is undetermined. TCRdb reprocessed the reads via MiXCR and lists one record per CDR3 protein. In the table there are over 250,000 distinct CDR3 sequences, around 20% of which are singletons. The V gene end was trimmed by 5 bases and the J gene end by 1 base; junction bases not matched to a gene: 1. The CDR3 totals 15 residues. Germline V gene lookup returns CDR1 SGHVS and CDR2 FQNEAQ. This entry comes from a study of T cell repertoires in cytomegalovirus infection. The V and J genes are TRBV7-8 and TRBJ2-1, with 11 bases that match TRBD1. The TCR was taken from a human donor in good health (CMV status not recorded). Some clones in this sample may be carry-over from other donors' samples. Here the sequenced sample was cultured PBMCs, taken from culture after CMV antigen stimulation. The DNA of the CDR3 is TGTGCCAGCAGCCGGGACAGGGGGTCCTACAATGAGCAGTTCTTC. Translated, it gives CASSRDRGSYNEQFF.